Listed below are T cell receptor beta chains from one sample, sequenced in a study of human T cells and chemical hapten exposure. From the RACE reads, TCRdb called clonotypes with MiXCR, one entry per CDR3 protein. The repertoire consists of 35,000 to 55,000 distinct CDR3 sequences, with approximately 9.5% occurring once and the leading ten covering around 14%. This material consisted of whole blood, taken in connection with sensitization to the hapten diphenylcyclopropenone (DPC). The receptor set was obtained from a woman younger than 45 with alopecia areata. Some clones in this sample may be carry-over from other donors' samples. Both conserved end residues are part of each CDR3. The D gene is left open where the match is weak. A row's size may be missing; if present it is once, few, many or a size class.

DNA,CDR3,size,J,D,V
TGCAGCCTCAGTAGGACAGGACTTAACAATGAGCAGTTCTTC,CSLSRTGLNNEQFF,many,TRBJ2-1,TRBD1,TRBV20-1
TGCAGTGCTAGAGGGCAGGCAGATACGCAGTATTTT,CSARGQADTQYF,many,TRBJ2-3,NA,TRBV20-1
TGTGCCAGCAGTGGGTACCAAGAGACCCAGTACTTC,CASSGYQETQYF,NA,TRBJ2-5,NA,TRBV12-3/TRBV12-4
TGTGCCAGCAGGGCGGACAGGACGAACACCGGGGAGCTGTTTTTT,CASRADRTNTGELFF,few,TRBJ2-2,TRBD1,TRBV2
TGTGCCAGCACTAACGGACTTCCCACAGATACGCAGTATTTT,CASTNGLPTDTQYF,NA,TRBJ2-3,NA,TRBV7-2
TGTGCCAGCACCCCTCGACTAAGATCCTACGAGCAGTACTTC,CASTPRLRSYEQYF,few,TRBJ2-7,NA,TRBV12-3/TRBV12-4
TGTGCCAGCAGTTTTTCGCCCTCCTACGAGCAGTACTTC,CASSFSPSYEQYF,many,TRBJ2-7,NA,TRBV6-2/TRBV6-3
TGTGCCAGCAGTTTCACAGGGAACACTGAAGCTTTCTTT,CASSFTGNTEAFF,few,TRBJ1-1,NA,TRBV12-3/TRBV12-4
TGCAGTGCTAGAGTTCGGGAGATAAGCACAGATACGCAGTATTTT,CSARVREISTDTQYF,many,TRBJ2-3,NA,TRBV20-1
TGTGCCAGCAGTCCGGACCCCCCGGGGGGAGGCGGCGAGCAGTACTTC,CASSPDPPGGGGEQYF,many,TRBJ2-7,TRBD2,TRBV28
TGCGCCAGCAGCGCCGCTAGCGGGGGGACCAATGAGCAGTTCTTC,CASSAASGGTNEQFF,NA,TRBJ2-1,TRBD2,TRBV5-1
TGTGCCAGCAGTTCGCCGGGACTCGCGGCAGATACGCAGTATTTT,CASSSPGLAADTQYF,NA,TRBJ2-3,NA,TRBV12-3/TRBV12-4
TGTGCCAGCAGCTTCGAGGGAAACACTGAAGCTTTCTTT,CASSFEGNTEAFF,many,TRBJ1-1,NA,TRBV5-6
TGTGCCAGTAGCACCGGGACAGACCTTCCCGGGGAGCTGTTTTTT,CASSTGTDLPGELFF,NA,TRBJ2-2,TRBD1,TRBV19
TGTGCCAGCGGTCTGGAACCGGGGGATACGCAGTATTTT,CASGLEPGDTQYF,many,TRBJ2-3,NA,TRBV9
TGTGCCAGCAGTGAAGAAGGGGGGCTAAACAATGAGCAGTTCTTC,CASSEEGGLNNEQFF,many,TRBJ2-1,NA,TRBV2
TGTGCCACCGCGGACGGTTCAAGCTCCTACGAGCAGTACTTC,CATADGSSSYEQYF,many,TRBJ2-7,NA,TRBV28
TGCGCCAGCAACCAAGGGCCCAGCATTGAGCAGTTCTTC,CASNQGPSIEQFF,NA,TRBJ2-1,NA,TRBV5-1
TGTGCCACCCAAACCGTAGGGACAGGGAACACCGGGGAGCTGTTTTTT,CATQTVGTGNTGELFF,many,TRBJ2-2,TRBD1,TRBV6-5
TGCGCCAGCAGCTTGGACAGGAACAATGAGCAGTTCTTC,CASSLDRNNEQFF,many,TRBJ2-1,NA,TRBV5-1
TGTGCCAGCAGCTCAGTGGGGTCAGAAATTAATCAGCCCCAGCATTTT,CASSSVGSEINQPQHF,many,TRBJ1-5,NA,TRBV7-8
TGTGCCAGCACCCTGGCCGGGAGCTCCTACGAGCAGTACTTC,CASTLAGSSYEQYF,many,TRBJ2-7,NA,TRBV5-5
TGCGCCAGCAGCACCGGGACAGGGGTACGCACTGAAGCTTTCTTT,CASSTGTGVRTEAFF,few,TRBJ1-1,TRBD1,TRBV5-1
TGTGCCAGCAGCTTAGGAGGGGCGAATCAGCCCCAGCATTTT,CASSLGGANQPQHF,few,TRBJ1-5,NA,TRBV7-2
TGTGCCAGCAGTTACGACGGTTCCGGAAACACCATATATTTT,CASSYDGSGNTIYF,NA,TRBJ1-3,NA,TRBV6-6
TGTGCCAGCAGCTCGACAGGGCGCGAGCAGTACTTC,CASSSTGREQYF,NA,TRBJ2-7,TRBD1,TRBV11-2
TGCAGTACGTGGGTCGGGATCTACAATGAGCAGTTCTTC,CSTWVGIYNEQFF,many,TRBJ2-1,NA,TRBV20-1
TGTGCCAGCAGCCATGGGACAGGGAAAGAGACCCAGTACTTC,CASSHGTGKETQYF,NA,TRBJ2-5,NA,TRBV3-2
TGTGCCAGCAGCTTTGAAGGGGGGAATCAGCCCCAGCATTTT,CASSFEGGNQPQHF,many,TRBJ1-5,NA,TRBV7-9
TGTGCCAGCAGCTTACTAGGCGGGGGCACAGATACGCAGTATTTT,CASSLLGGGTDTQYF,few,TRBJ2-3,NA,TRBV7-9
TGTGCCAGCAGCAAACGCGGGGGCAATCAGCCCCAGCATTTT,CASSKRGGNQPQHF,many,TRBJ1-5,NA,TRBV21-1
TGCAGCGTGGGCCGGGACTCCAATGAGCAGTTCTTC,CSVGRDSNEQFF,NA,TRBJ2-1,NA,TRBV29-1
TGTGCCAGCAGCTTGACAGGGCCCCAGGGAGAGACCCAGTACTTC,CASSLTGPQGETQYF,few,TRBJ2-5,TRBD1,TRBV7-6
TGTGCCAGCAGCGCCCCAGGTGCCAGGGGGAGTAGAAACACCATATATTTT,CASSAPGARGSRNTIYF,many,TRBJ1-3,TRBD1,TRBV5-4
TGTGCCAGCAACGGGGACGAGCAGTACTTC,CASNGDEQYF,many,TRBJ2-7,NA,TRBV28
TGTGCCAGCAGCTCTGAAGGGAGCGGGGGGGCCTCCGGCACAGATACGCAGTATTTT,CASSSEGSGGASGTDTQYF,few,TRBJ2-3,TRBD2,TRBV9